A single sample gave rise to the 26 T cell receptor beta chains below, sequenced in a study of cytomegalovirus exposure and HLA in healthy donors. The PCR contained 60 Vbeta and 13 Jbeta primers. Clones were read by immunoSEQ multiplex PCR, and TCRdb kept only the in-frame ones, dropping some. The top ten hold 6% of the sample, which has under 200,000 clones, nearly 80% seen once. Sequenced input: PBMCs. All receptors derive from a woman aged 25 to 39 in good health and CMV-seropositive.

The CDR3 protein is CASSLETENTEAFF. CDR3 nucleotide sequence: TGTGCCAGCAGCTTGGAGACAGAGAACACTGAAGCTTTCTTT. The V gene is TRBV5-6, the J gene TRBJ1-1; a possible D gene is TRBD1 (5 bases). From germline, CDR1 is SGHDT and CDR2 YYEEEE. V lost 0 bases to trimming and J lost 1 base, with 7 bases between them. The length of the CDR3 is 14 residues. Full variable domain (rest looked up from reference TRBV5-6 and TRBJ1-1): DAGVTQSPTHLIKTRGQQVTLRCSPKSGHDTVSWYQQALGQGPQFIFQYYEEEERQRGNFPDRFSGHQFPNYSSELNVNALLLGDSALYLCASSLETENTEAFFGQGTRLTVV.

The sample holds a few counts of this clone. Written as DNA, the CDR3 is TGTGCCAGCAGCGTATCTCATCGACTAGCGGGGGGTTCGGGTGAGCAGTACTTC. It is translated as CASSVSHRLAGGSGEQYF. The rearrangement uses TRBV9 and TRBJ2-7, with 13 bases identical to TRBD2. Looked up from germline, CDR1 is SGDLS and CDR2 is YYNGEE. CDR3 length equals 18 residues. V was pared by 1 base and J by 7 bases, with 14 bases of the junction left unmatched.

The rearrangement joins TRBV4-2 to TRBJ2-7; no clear D gene. The V end lost 0 bases, the J end lost 4 bases, and 13 bases lay between the germline ends. The CDR3 has 15 amino acids. The germline gives CDR1 LGHNA, CDR2 YNFKEQ. The CDR3 DNA is TGTGCCAGCAGCCAAGACTCAGGCCCCACTTACGAGCAGTACTTC. It translates to CASSQDSGPTYEQYF.

The chain combines TRBV9 with TRBJ2-1; 7 bases match TRBD2. The germline gives CDR1 SGDLS, CDR2 YYNGEE. J was trimmed by 6 bases and V by 1 base; bases with no gene match: 4. This CDR3 contains 14 residues. CDR3 sequence: CASSVWWGGNEQFF. The DNA for the CDR3 is TGTGCCAGCAGCGTATGGTGGGGGGGCAATGAGCAGTTCTTC.

The rearrangement links TRBV5-6 to TRBJ1-4, with TRBD1 matching over 12 bases. J was trimmed by 7 bases and V by 3 bases; bases with no gene match: 10. This CDR3 spans 17 amino acids. CDR1 SGHDT and CDR2 YYEEEE come from the germline V gene. The CDR3 DNA reads as TGTGCCAGCAGCTCCCGGGACAGGGGGCAAGTGGCTGAAAAACTGTTTTTT. Amino acids: CASSSRDRGQVAEKLFF. Combining the CDR3 with reference TRBV5-6 and TRBJ1-4 gives the whole variable domain DAGVTQSPTHLIKTRGQQVTLRCSPKSGHDTVSWYQQALGQGPQFIFQYYEEEERQRGNFPDRFSGHQFPNYSSELNVNALLLGDSALYLCASSSRDRGQVAEKLFFGSGTQLSVL.

This clone came up once. CDR3 protein: CASSHGTGELFF. The CDR3 nucleotides read TGCGCCAGCAGCCACGGCACCGGGGAGCTGTTTTTT. V usage is TRBV5-1 and J usage is TRBJ2-2; D unresolved. Looked up from germline, CDR1 is SGHRS and CDR2 is YFSETQ. V lost 4 bases and J lost 4, with 5 bases in between. This CDR3 region has 12 residues.

The chain couples TRBV7-8 to TRBJ1-1; D is uncertain. The germline gives CDR1 SGHVS, CDR2 FQNEAQ. V was shortened by 2 bases and J by 4 bases, with 14 bases between the two germline ends. The CDR3 spans 15 residues. The CDR3 DNA is TGTGCCAGCAGCTTATGGGGAGTGACCCTCACTGAAGCTTTCTTT. Its protein is CASSLWGVTLTEAFF.

This clone was found a few times. Its ends do not fully match the called genes, so a read error is possible. The CDR3 loop is CASSLTGNTEAFF. The CDR3 DNA is TGTGCTAGCAGCTTGACAGGGAACACTGAAGCTTTCTTT. The chain is built from TRBV7-7 and TRBJ1-1; tentatively, D is TRBD1 (6 bases). Germline CDR1 and CDR2: SSHAT and FNYEAQ (reference sequence). This CDR3 contains 13 residues.

The V and J genes are TRBV7-2 and TRBJ2-7, with D hard to call. V was trimmed by 1 base and J by 6 bases, leaving 16 bases between them. The CDR3 loop spans 15 amino acids. Germline CDR1 SGHTA, CDR2 FQGNSA. In nucleotides, the CDR3 is TGTGCCAGCAGCTTAGTTGGCGGAGAATACGCCGAGCAGTACTTC. Translating gives CASSLVGGEYAEQYF.

The chain uses TRBV6-5 and TRBJ2-7; D may be TRBD1 (6 bases). The CDR3 has 13 amino acids. The germline V gene encodes CDR1 MNHEY and CDR2 SVGAGI. The V gene lost 2 bases and the J gene lost 4 bases, with 9 bases spanning the gap. The CDR3 nucleotides read TGTGCCAGCAGTTACAGGGGGACGTACGAGCAGTACTTC. This translates into CASSYRGTYEQYF.

As DNA, the CDR3 is TGCGCCAGCAGCTTGGTGCCGCGTGCTGAAGCTTTCTTT. Encoded protein: CASSLVPRAEAFF. The rearrangement links TRBV5-1 to TRBJ1-1; D gene ambiguous. V lost 0 bases, J lost 6 bases, and 9 bases lay in between. The CDR3 totals 13 residues. Germline V CDR1 and CDR2: SGHRS, YFSETQ.

With regard to this clone: Other nucleotide sequences in the sample specify the same CDR3. The chain combines TRBV18 with TRBJ1-2, with D maybe TRBD1 (5 bases). The CDR3 has 13 residues. CDR1 is KGHSH, CDR2 LQKENI, per germline. The V and J ends lost 2 bases and 4 bases respectively, with 8 bases between them. CDR3 nucleotides: TGTGCCAGCTCACCAGGACAAGGCTATGGCTACACCTTC. Amino acid sequence: CASSPGQGYGYTF.

The chain is built from TRBV7-9 and TRBJ2-7, with TRBD2 as a possible D gene (5 bases). Germline V CDR1 and CDR2: SEHNR, FQNEAQ (reference sequence). The CDR3 consists of 14 residues. The V end was cut by 4 bases, the J end by 2 bases, with 12 bases between. The CDR3 bases are TGTGCCAGCAGCTCCCCGGAGGCTGCCTACGAGCAGTACTTC. It translates to CASSSPEAAYEQYF.

This clone was found once. The chain's CDR3 is CASRRENTEAFF. CDR3 coding DNA: TGTGCCAGTAGGAGGGAGAACACTGAAGCTTTCTTT. V usage is TRBV19 and J usage is TRBJ1-1; D unresolved. The V and J ends lost 6 bases and 1 base respectively, with 6 bases between them. The CDR3 consists of 12 residues. CDR1 is LNHDA, CDR2 SQIVND, per germline (reference sequence).

The chain links TRBV19 to TRBJ1-2; D is perhaps TRBD1 (5 bases). Germline V gene lookup returns CDR1 LNHDA and CDR2 SQIVND (reference sequence). The CDR3 is made up of 12 amino acids. V gave up 3 bases and J gave up 8 bases, with 10 bases separating them. This chain's CDR3 is CASSIDDSGYTF. The CDR3 DNA reads as TGTGCCAGTAGTATCGACGACAGCGGCTACACCTTC.

The genes are TRBV6-5 and TRBJ2-5; unclear D gene. The CDR3 loop spans 13 amino acids. Trimming removed 6 bases from V and 5 bases from J, with 13 bases in between. Germline V gene data show CDR1 as MNHEY and CDR2 as SVGAGI. The CDR3 DNA is TGTGCCAGCAGCATAGGAGTTCGGGAGACCCAGTACTTC. This encodes CASSIGVRETQYF.

The chain combines TRBV5-8 with TRBJ2-1; 7 bases are a match to TRBD2. After removal of 3 bases from V and 9 bases from J, the junction contained 9 bases not matched to a gene. The CDR3 runs to 14 residues. The V gene's germline CDR1 is SGHTS and CDR2 YDEGEE. The CDR3 is CASSSGTMTTEQFF. The CDR3 DNA reads as TGTGCCAGCAGCTCCGGGACTATGACGACTGAGCAGTTCTTC.

The genes are TRBV28 and TRBJ2-7; 12 nucleotides agree with TRBD2. This CDR3 is built from 14 residues. Germline V gene lookup returns CDR1 MDHEN and CDR2 SYDVKM. The trim removed 6 bases at V and 3 bases at J, leaving 3 bases unmatched. For the CDR3, the DNA is TGTGCCAGCAGGACTAGCGGGAGATTCTACGAGCAGTACTTC. Amino acids: CASRTSGRFYEQYF. Supplemented by reference TRBV28 and TRBJ2-7, the full variable domain reads DVKVTQSSRYLVKRTGEKVFLECVQDMDHENMFWYRQDPGLGLRLIYFSYDVKMKEKGDIPEGYSVSREKKERFSLILESASTNQTSMYLCASRTSGRFYEQYFGPGTRLTVT.

This chain connects TRBV13 to TRBJ2-7; TRBD2 agrees at 7 bases. V lost 3 bases to trimming and J lost 4 bases; unmatched junction nucleotides: 6. The CDR3 consists of 14 residues. Looked up from germline, CDR1 is PRHDT and CDR2 is FYEKMQ (reference sequence). The CDR3 bases are TGTGCCAGCAGCTTCTTGGGGACTACGTACGAGCAGTACTTC. As protein: CASSFLGTTYEQYF.

This sequence joins TRBV4-3 and TRBJ1-5, with D uncertain. The CDR3 totals 15 residues. V was shortened by 4 bases and J by 1 base, with 11 bases between the two germline ends. Germline V gene lookup returns CDR1 LGHNA and CDR2 YSLEER. CDR3 in amino acids: CASSPSVVSNQPQHF. The CDR3 DNA is TGCGCCAGCAGCCCCAGCGTGGTCAGCAATCAGCCCCAGCATTTT.

The chain employs TRBV6-5 and TRBJ1-5; a weak D match, TRBD1 (6 bases). Deletions cut 4 bases from V and 5 bases from J, with 12 bases between. Germline V gene lookup returns CDR1 MNHEY and CDR2 SVGAGI. CDR3 size: 14 residues. The CDR3, as DNA: TGTGCCAGCAGTTCTTACAGGGAGCATCAGCCCCAGCATTTT. Translation: CASSSYREHQPQHF.

The chain couples TRBV5-6 to TRBJ2-1, with D uncertain. The CDR3 sequence is 13 residues long. V shed 4 bases and J shed 9 bases, with 14 bases lying between them. In germline, CDR1 is SGHDT, CDR2 YYEEEE. For the CDR3, the DNA is TGTGCCAGCAGCCCCCTCGCGGTAGGTGAGCAGTTCTTC. This gives the protein CASSPLAVGEQFF. Based on the CDR3 plus reference TRBV5-6 and TRBJ2-1, the full variable domain is DAGVTQSPTHLIKTRGQQVTLRCSPKSGHDTVSWYQQALGQGPQFIFQYYEEEERQRGNFPDRFSGHQFPNYSSELNVNALLLGDSALYLCASSPLAVGEQFFGPGTRLTVL.

This rearrangement joins TRBV12-5 to TRBJ2-1; TRBD2 aligns across 11 bases. This CDR3 is 15 amino acids long. Per germline, CDR1 LGHNT and CDR2 FRNRAP. V was clipped by 5 bases and J by 4 bases; unmatched bases: 4. The DNA for the CDR3 is TGTGCTAGTGGTGCTAGCGGGGGGAAGTACAATGAGCAGTTCTTC. Protein product: CASGASGGKYNEQFF.

The chain employs TRBV29-1 and TRBJ2-1, with 11 positions matching TRBD2. Per germline, CDR1 SQVTM and CDR2 ANQGSEA. J was trimmed by 9 bases and V by 2 bases; bases with no gene match: 3. CDR3 length equals 13 residues. As DNA, the CDR3 is TGCAGCGTTGAAACTAGCGGGAGAAGTGAGCAGTTCTTC. Translation: CSVETSGRSEQFF.

The CDR3 DNA sequence: TGTGCCAGCAGCTTACTTCGGGTACTACACCAGCCCCAGCATTTT. Amino acid sequence: CASSLLRVLHQPQHF. The J gene is TRBJ1-5, the V gene TRBV7-2; D unclear. V was pared by 2 bases and J by 7 bases, with 15 bases between. This CDR3 is 15 amino acids long. The germline CDR1 and CDR2 sequences are SGHTA and FQGNSA.

This sequence joins TRBV20-1 and TRBJ1-2, with unresolved D. The CDR3 runs to 11 residues. Germline V gene sequence: CDR1 DFQATT, CDR2 SNEGSKA (reference sequence). The ends were cut back, 1 base at V and 12 bases at J, with 12 bases in the middle. CDR3 residues: CSARGRSRDTF. The CDR3 DNA is TGCAGTGCTAGAGGCAGATCCCGGGACACCTTC.